This T cell receptor beta chain was sequenced for a study of blood T cell repertoires in COVID-19. Across the study: From the United States, Italy and Spain came samples of acute and convalescent COVID-19.

Only in-frame clones appear in the TCRdb table, and some are missing; sequencing was by immunoSEQ multiplex PCR. Among about 260,000 clones listed, less than 90% were seen once. V shed 8 bases and J shed 9 bases, with 11 bases lying between them. CDR1 MNHEY and CDR2 SMNVEV come from the germline V gene (reference sequence). The CDR3 is made up of 11 amino acids. This chain uses TRBV27 with TRBJ2-1; D not certain. Sequencing was done on a sample of peripheral blood. The receptor's source is a man aged 55 to 70 who had recovered from COVID-19. The CDR3 reads CASRNRGEQFF. The CDR3 nucleotides read TGTGCCAGCCGCAATCGCGGTGAGCAGTTCTTC.